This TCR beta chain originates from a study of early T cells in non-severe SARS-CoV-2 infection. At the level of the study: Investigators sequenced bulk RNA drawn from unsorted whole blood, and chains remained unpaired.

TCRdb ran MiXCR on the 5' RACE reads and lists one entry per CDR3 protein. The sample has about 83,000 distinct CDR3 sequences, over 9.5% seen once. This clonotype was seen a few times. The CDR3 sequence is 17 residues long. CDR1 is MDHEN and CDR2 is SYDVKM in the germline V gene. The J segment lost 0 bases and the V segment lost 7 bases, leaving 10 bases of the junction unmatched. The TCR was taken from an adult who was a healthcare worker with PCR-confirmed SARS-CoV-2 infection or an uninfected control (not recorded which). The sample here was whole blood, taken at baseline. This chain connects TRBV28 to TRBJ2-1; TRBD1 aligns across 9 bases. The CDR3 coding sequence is TGTGCCAGCAAGGGACAGGGTACCACCAGCTCCTACAATGAGCAGTTCTTC. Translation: CASKGQGTTSSYNEQFF.